This paragraph covers one TCR beta chain sequence. One end of the junction fails to match germline, which may point to a read error. Per the authors' pipeline: How many nucleated cells were present was estimated from reference gene primer amplification. Sequencing was performed with immunoSEQ multiplex PCR; in TCRdb, only in-frame clones are kept and a portion is missing. That table furnishes V, J and clone size, whereas the DNA furnished D and trimming. The sample has roughly 190,000 clones, roughly 87% seen once. The CDR3 length is 13 residues. Germline CDR1 is KGHDR and CDR2 is SFDVKD. These data are taken from a study of blood T cell repertoires in COVID-19. Study context: The study drew acute and convalescent COVID-19 samples from the United States, Italy and Spain. PBMCs, B-cell-depleted T cells, or T cells provided the cDNA or gDNA that made up the material.

The source of this sequence is a man in his fifties or sixties with active or convalescent COVID-19. Sample: peripheral blood. V gene TRBV24-1 combines with J gene TRBJ1-2, with TRBD1 matching over 7 bases. CDR3 nucleotides: TGTGCCGCCAGGGGGAGGGAAAACTATGGCTACACCTTC. This gives the protein CAARGRENYGYTF.